The next 15 T cell receptor beta chains were all read from a single sample in a study of blood T cell repertoires in COVID-19. Produced via immunoSEQ multiplex PCR; TCRdb's table is partial and in-frame only. The table lists tens of thousands of clones, 90% to 95% of them singletons. The material sequenced was peripheral blood. These receptors were obtained from a human donor in a cohort sampled during active COVID-19.

The chain joins TRBV12-3 or TRBV12-4 to TRBJ2-7; D uncertain. There are 11 residues in the CDR3. Trimming took 6 bases from V and 3 from J, leaving 6 bases between them. The CDR3 DNA reads TGTGCCAGCAGCCCCAACTACGAGCAGTACTTC. This translates into CASSPNYEQYF.

This clone has just one count. The V and J genes are TRBV2 and TRBJ1-4, with D uncertain. Germline CDR1 SNHLY, CDR2 FYNNEI. The CDR3 runs 11 residues. V was shortened by 2 bases and J by 8 bases, with 3 bases between the two germline ends. The chain's CDR3 is CASSEQEKLFF. CDR3 DNA: TGTGCCAGCAGTGAACAGGAAAAACTGTTTTTT.

The gene calls are TRBV5-6 and TRBJ2-2, with 9 positions matching TRBD1. CDR1 is SGHDT, CDR2 YYEEEE, per germline. The CDR3 runs 14 residues. The V and J ends lost 4 bases and 6 bases, in that order; junction bases with no gene match: 4. CDR3 sequence: CASSPRTGAGELFF. The DNA for the CDR3 is TGTGCCAGCAGCCCCCGGACAGGGGCCGGGGAGCTGTTTTTT.

This sequence joins TRBV7-8 and TRBJ1-4, with D hard to call. This CDR3 region has 15 residues. V lost 6 bases, J lost 0 bases, and 11 bases lay in between. Per the germline V gene, CDR1 is SGHVS and CDR2 is FQNEAQ. As DNA, the CDR3 is TGTGCCAGCAGTAGTGGAGTTGCAACTAATGAAAAACTGTTTTTT. Protein product: CASSSGVATNEKLFF.

V and J are TRBV7-9 and TRBJ2-1; 13 nucleotides agree with TRBD2. CDR3 size: 17 residues. The germline CDR1 and CDR2 sequences are SEHNR and FQNEAQ (reference sequence). V lost 5 bases and J lost 1; bases outside the gene matches: 5. The CDR3 loop is CASSPRTSGSSYNEQFF. The CDR3 nucleotides are TGTGCCAGCAGCCCTCGGACTAGCGGGAGTTCCTACAATGAGCAGTTCTTC.

CDR3 amino acids: CASSPSQRLSSYNEQFF. DNA for the CDR3: TGTGCCAGCTCACCATCCCAGCGGCTAAGCTCCTACAATGAGCAGTTCTTC. J is TRBJ2-1 and V is TRBV18; TRBD2 is a possible D gene (5 bases). Germline CDR1 KGHSH, CDR2 LQKENI. V lost 2 bases and J lost 0, with 14 bases in between. This CDR3 region has 17 residues.

The genes are TRBV7-8 and TRBJ2-7; a weak D match, TRBD1 (5 bases). The germline V gene encodes CDR1 SGHVS and CDR2 FQNEAQ. The CDR3 length is 20 residues. V was shortened by 4 bases and J by 2 bases, with 30 bases between the two germline ends. The CDR3 DNA sequence: TGTGCCAGCAGCTACACGACCGAGATTTCAAAACAGGATCGGGCCTACGAGCAGTACTTC. It codes for CASSYTTEISKQDRAYEQYF.

The J gene is TRBJ2-7, the V gene TRBV2; tentatively, D is TRBD2 (5 bases). V gave up 8 bases and J gave up 2 bases, with 16 bases separating them. The germline V gene has CDR1 SNHLY and CDR2 FYNNEI. CDR3 size: 14 residues. Here the CDR3 reads CASARGADAYEQYF. CDR3 DNA: TGTGCCAGCGCCCGGGGAGCGGATGCCTACGAGCAGTACTTC.

The chain recombines TRBV5-6 with TRBJ2-5; 8 nucleotides line up with TRBD2. Germline V gene data show CDR1 as SGHDT and CDR2 as YYEEEE. V lost 6 bases to trimming and J lost 3 bases; unmatched junction nucleotides: 19. The CDR3 spans 18 residues. The CDR3 sequence is CASTSKLFGRAQKETQYF. The CDR3 DNA reads TGTGCCAGCACCTCGAAGTTATTCGGGAGGGCCCAAAAAGAGACCCAGTACTTC.

The chain couples TRBV7-2 to TRBJ2-5; 12 bases are a match to TRBD2. The length of the CDR3 is 17 residues. With 6 bases clipped from V and 4 bases from J, the junction kept 12 bases outside the gene matches. Germline loops: CDR1 SGHTA, CDR2 FQGNSA. CDR3 loop: CASRTHGASGRGETQYF. Written as DNA, the CDR3 is TGTGCCAGCAGGACTCACGGCGCTAGCGGGAGGGGAGAGACCCAGTACTTC. The entire variable domain, with the rest obtained from reference TRBV7-2 and TRBJ2-5, is as follows: GAGVSQSPSNKVTEKGKDVELRCDPISGHTALYWYRQSLGQGLEFLIYFQGNSAPDKSGLPSDRFSAERTGGSVSTLTIQRTQQEDSAVYLCASRTHGASGRGETQYFGPGTRLLVL.

This chain uses TRBV7-3 with TRBJ2-1, with D perhaps matching TRBD2 (5 bases). Germline V gene data show CDR1 as SGHTA and CDR2 as FQGTGA. The CDR3 is made up of 14 amino acids. V was shortened by 5 bases and J by 8 bases, with 16 bases between the two germline ends. This CDR3 reads CASSLAQTSDEQFF. The CDR3 bases are TGTGCCAGCAGCCTAGCCCAGACTTCGGATGAGCAGTTCTTC.

J is TRBJ2-2 and V is TRBV15; TRBD2 aligns across 12 bases. Germline CDR1 is LNHNV and CDR2 is YYDKDF (reference sequence). The CDR3 is 18 amino acids. J gave up 6 bases and V 0 bases, and 8 bases lay outside the gene matches. DNA for the CDR3: TGTGCCACCAGCAGAGATCCGCTAGCGGGAGGGCTATCCGGGGAGCTGTTTTTT. It codes for CATSRDPLAGGLSGELFF. The variable domain in full, completed from reference TRBV15 and TRBJ2-2, reads DAMVIQNPRYQVTQFGKPVTLSCSQTLNHNVMYWYQQKSSQAPKLLFHYYDKDFNNEADTPDNFQSRRPNTSFCFLDIRSPGLGDTAMYLCATSRDPLAGGLSGELFFGEGSRLTVL.

The chain uses TRBV6-5 and TRBJ1-5, with 7 bases lining up with TRBD1. Unmatched junction bases numbered 9, after V lost 6 bases and J lost 4 bases. Germline-derived CDR1 and CDR2 are MNHEY and SVGAGI. The CDR3 loop spans 15 amino acids. The CDR3 loop reads CASRLNYRGNQPQHF. For the CDR3, the DNA is TGTGCCAGCAGGCTCAACTACAGGGGTAATCAGCCCCAGCATTTT.

This chain joins TRBV27 and TRBJ2-1; TRBD1 agrees at 8 bases. CDR1 is MNHEY and CDR2 is SMNVEV in the germline V gene (reference sequence). Trimming at V came to 1 base and at J to 8 bases, leaving 7 bases not matched to a gene. The CDR3 has 15 amino acids. The CDR3 is CASSLYAPDRDEQFF. Written as DNA, the CDR3 is TGTGCCAGCAGTTTATATGCCCCGGACAGGGATGAGCAGTTCTTC.

The V gene is TRBV7-2, the J gene TRBJ1-5, with TRBD1 matching over 9 bases. The CDR3 spans 16 residues. Looked up from germline, CDR1 is SGHTA and CDR2 is FQGNSA. With 5 bases clipped from V and 6 bases from J, the junction kept 11 bases outside the gene matches. CDR3 DNA: TGTGCCAGCAGCCACATCGCGGGACAGGGCCTTCAGCCCCAGCATTTT. It specifies CASSHIAGQGLQPQHF.